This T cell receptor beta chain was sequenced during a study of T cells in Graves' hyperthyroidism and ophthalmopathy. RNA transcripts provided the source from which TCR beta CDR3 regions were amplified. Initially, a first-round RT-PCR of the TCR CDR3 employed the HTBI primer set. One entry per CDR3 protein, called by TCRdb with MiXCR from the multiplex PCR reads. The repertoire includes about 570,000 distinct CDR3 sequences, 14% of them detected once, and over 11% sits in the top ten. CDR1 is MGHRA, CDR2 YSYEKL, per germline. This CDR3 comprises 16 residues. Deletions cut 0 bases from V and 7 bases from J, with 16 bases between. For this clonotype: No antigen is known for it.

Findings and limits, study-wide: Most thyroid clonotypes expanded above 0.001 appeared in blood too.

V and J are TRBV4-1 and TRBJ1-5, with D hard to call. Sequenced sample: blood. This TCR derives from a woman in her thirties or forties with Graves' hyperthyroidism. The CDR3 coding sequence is TGCGCCAGCAGCCAAGAGTGGAAGTTCGGGGTGCAGCCCCAGCATTTT. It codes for CASSQEWKFGVQPQHF.